This is a list of T cell receptor beta chains from one sample in a study of memory CD4+ T cells and cytomegalovirus serostatus. Clones were sequenced by immunoSEQ multiplex PCR, and TCRdb holds only the in-frame ones, with some missing. Found here are approximately 44,000 clones, over 65% of them singletons; the top ten hold approximately 1.9%. Sequenced input: memory CD4+ T cells from blood. The source is an adult in good health and CMV-seronegative. The CDR3 runs from the conserved cysteine through the conserved F or W. Each record gives: CDR3 DNA, CDR3 protein, J gene, V gene, clone size, D gene. D genes are given only for firm matches. Not all rows give a size; the values are once, few, many and, for expanded clones, a class.

CDR3nt: TGTGCCAGCAGTCTCGCCGACAGGGCCTACGAGCAGTACTTC; CDR3aa: CASSLADRAYEQYF; j_gene: TRBJ2-7; v_gene: TRBV6-5; abundance: once; d_gene: TRBD1
CDR3nt: TGTGCCAGCAGTCTCGACGGGACAACTAATGAAAAACTGTTTTTT; CDR3aa: CASSLDGTTNEKLFF; j_gene: TRBJ1-4; v_gene: TRBV6-5; abundance: NA; d_gene: NA
CDR3nt: TGTGCCAGCATCGCAACAGGGGCCAACGTCCTGACTTTC; CDR3aa: CASIATGANVLTF; j_gene: TRBJ2-6; v_gene: TRBV2; abundance: NA; d_gene: NA
CDR3nt: TGTGCCAGCAGCTTGACCCAGGGCGGGGACGAGCAGTACTTC; CDR3aa: CASSLTQGGDEQYF; j_gene: TRBJ2-7; v_gene: TRBV5-4; abundance: NA; d_gene: NA
CDR3nt: TGCAGTGCGGGGGAGCGGGGTGAGCAGTTCTTC; CDR3aa: CSAGERGEQFF; j_gene: TRBJ2-1; v_gene: TRBV20-1; abundance: NA; d_gene: TRBD2
CDR3nt: TGTGCCAGCAGCCCCCAGGGGGGGAGCCAAGAGACCCAGTACTTC; CDR3aa: CASSPQGGSQETQYF; j_gene: TRBJ2-5; v_gene: TRBV7-2; abundance: NA; d_gene: NA
CDR3nt: TGTGCCAGCAGCCTGCGGGGAACAGGGTCTCTCCGGTCACCCCTCCACTTT; CDR3aa: CASSLRGTGSLRSPLHF; j_gene: TRBJ1-6; v_gene: TRBV11-1; abundance: NA; d_gene: NA
CDR3nt: TGTGCCAGCAGCGCGACACTTCGGGGCTACCACGAGCAGTACTTC; CDR3aa: CASSATLRGYHEQYF; j_gene: TRBJ2-7; v_gene: TRBV6-1; abundance: NA; d_gene: NA
CDR3nt: TGTGCCTGCGGGGGGCCAGCCGGGACTGAAGCTTTCTTT; CDR3aa: CACGGPAGTEAFF; j_gene: TRBJ1-1; v_gene: TRBV30; abundance: NA; d_gene: NA
CDR3nt: TGTGCCAGCAGTTACGGATCAGGGAATTACAATGAGCAGTTCTTC; CDR3aa: CASSYGSGNYNEQFF; j_gene: TRBJ2-1; v_gene: TRBV6-6; abundance: NA; d_gene: NA
CDR3nt: TGTGCCAGCAGTTCAAGAGTCATTGAGGGCGAGCAGTACTTC; CDR3aa: CASSSRVIEGEQYF; j_gene: TRBJ2-7; v_gene: TRBV2; abundance: NA; d_gene: NA
CDR3nt: TGTGCCAGTAGTGCATCAGGAGCCAATGGCTACACCTTC; CDR3aa: CASSASGANGYTF; j_gene: TRBJ1-2; v_gene: TRBV19; abundance: few; d_gene: NA
CDR3nt: TGTGCCAGCAGCCGGGACAAGAACTACAATGAGCAGTTCTTC; CDR3aa: CASSRDKNYNEQFF; j_gene: TRBJ2-1; v_gene: TRBV25-1; abundance: NA; d_gene: NA
CDR3nt: TGTGCCAGCAGCGCTAGCGGCAGCTCCTACAATGAGCAGTTCTTC; CDR3aa: CASSASGSSYNEQFF; j_gene: TRBJ2-1; v_gene: TRBV9; abundance: NA; d_gene: TRBD2
CDR3nt: TGTGCCAGCAGCCAACTGAGCGGGGGGGCCGGGAATGAGCAGTTCTTC; CDR3aa: CASSQLSGGAGNEQFF; j_gene: TRBJ2-1; v_gene: TRBV4-2; abundance: NA; d_gene: TRBD2
CDR3nt: TGTGCCAGCAGCGCGGGGACAGGGGGGCCTTGGTACGAGCAGTACTTC; CDR3aa: CASSAGTGGPWYEQYF; j_gene: TRBJ2-7; v_gene: TRBV5-4; abundance: NA; d_gene: TRBD1
CDR3nt: TGTGCCAGTAGCGTGCAACAGGGGGCAGGAGCTTTCTTT; CDR3aa: CASSVQQGAGAFF; j_gene: TRBJ1-1; v_gene: TRBV19; abundance: NA; d_gene: TRBD1
CDR3nt: TGTGCCAGCAGCTTAGAGGGGCGGGAAGCTAACTATGGCTACACCTTC; CDR3aa: CASSLEGREANYGYTF; j_gene: TRBJ1-2; v_gene: TRBV11-3; abundance: few; d_gene: NA
CDR3nt: TGTGCCAGTAGTCCTTCGGGCGGGCGATGGGATGGCTACACCTTC; CDR3aa: CASSPSGGRWDGYTF; j_gene: TRBJ1-2; v_gene: TRBV19; abundance: NA; d_gene: NA
CDR3nt: TGTGCCAGCAGCCCTCAAGACTCCAAGAACACTGAAGCTTTCTTT; CDR3aa: CASSPQDSKNTEAFF; j_gene: TRBJ1-1; v_gene: TRBV7-9; abundance: NA; d_gene: NA
CDR3nt: TGTGCCAGCAGGCGGACAGGCGGAATTACGCAAGAGACCCAGTACTTC; CDR3aa: CASRRTGGITQETQYF; j_gene: TRBJ2-5; v_gene: TRBV7-8; abundance: NA; d_gene: TRBD1
CDR3nt: TGTGCCAGCAGTTGGGGACAGGGGGCTGAGGTAGCTTTCTTT; CDR3aa: CASSWGQGAEVAFF; j_gene: TRBJ1-1; v_gene: TRBV27; abundance: NA; d_gene: TRBD1
CDR3nt: TGTGCCAGCAGCTTACCAGGAGGAAACACCATATATTTT; CDR3aa: CASSLPGGNTIYF; j_gene: TRBJ1-3; v_gene: TRBV7-8; abundance: once; d_gene: NA